This T cell receptor beta chain came from a study of early T cells in non-severe SARS-CoV-2 infection. Unique molecular identifier tags were affixed to discrete cDNA molecules. Via MiXCR, TCRdb re-called the 5' RACE reads, giving one row per CDR3 protein. The table lists tens of thousands of distinct CDR3 sequences, about 16% of them singletons, with about 12% in the top ten. There are 13 residues in the CDR3. J gave up 4 bases and V 3 bases, and 2 bases lay outside the gene matches. Germline V gene sequence: CDR1 SQVTM, CDR2 ANQGSEA. This clonotype was observed a few times. V gene TRBV29-1 combines with J gene TRBJ2-5, with 10 bases that match TRBD2. This receptor was taken from an adult who was a healthcare worker with PCR-confirmed SARS-CoV-2 infection or an uninfected control (not recorded which). What was sequenced was whole blood. The CDR3 sequence is CSVDLAGGETQYF. The CDR3 DNA sequence: TGCAGCGTTGACTTAGCGGGAGGAGAGACCCAGTACTTC.